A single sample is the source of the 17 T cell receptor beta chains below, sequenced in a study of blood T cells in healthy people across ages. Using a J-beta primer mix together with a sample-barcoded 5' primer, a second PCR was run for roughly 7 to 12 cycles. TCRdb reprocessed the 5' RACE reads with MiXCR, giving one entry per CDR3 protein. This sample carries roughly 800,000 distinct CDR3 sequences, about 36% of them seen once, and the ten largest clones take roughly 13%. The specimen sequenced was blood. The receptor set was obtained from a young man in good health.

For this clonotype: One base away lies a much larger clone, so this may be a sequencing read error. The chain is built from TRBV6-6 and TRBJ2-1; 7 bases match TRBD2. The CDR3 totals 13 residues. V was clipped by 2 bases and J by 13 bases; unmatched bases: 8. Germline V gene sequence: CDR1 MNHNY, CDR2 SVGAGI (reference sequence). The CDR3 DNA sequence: TGTGCCAGCAGTTACCAGGGAGGGGAGACCCAGTTCTTC. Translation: CASSYQGGETQFF.

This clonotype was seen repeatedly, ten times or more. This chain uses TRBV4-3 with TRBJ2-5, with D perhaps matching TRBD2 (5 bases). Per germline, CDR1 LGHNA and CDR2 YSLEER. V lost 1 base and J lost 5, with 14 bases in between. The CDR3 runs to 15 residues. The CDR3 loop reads CASSQVRGNGETQYF. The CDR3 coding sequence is TGCGCCAGCAGCCAAGTTCGAGGGAATGGTGAGACCCAGTACTTC.

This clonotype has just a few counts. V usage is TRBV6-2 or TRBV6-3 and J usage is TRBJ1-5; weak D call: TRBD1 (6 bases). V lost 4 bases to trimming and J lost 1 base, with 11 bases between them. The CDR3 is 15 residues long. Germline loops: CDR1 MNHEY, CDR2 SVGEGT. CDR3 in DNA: TGTGCCAGCAGTTCAACAGGGCAGAGCAATCAGCCCCAGCATTTT. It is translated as CASSSTGQSNQPQHF.

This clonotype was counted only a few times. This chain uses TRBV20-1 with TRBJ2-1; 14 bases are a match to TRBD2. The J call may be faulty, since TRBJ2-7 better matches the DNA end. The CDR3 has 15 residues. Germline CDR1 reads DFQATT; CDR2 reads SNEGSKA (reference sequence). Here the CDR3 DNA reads TGCAGTGCCGAGACTAGCGGGGGGGCGTACAATGAGCAGTACTTC. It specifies CSAETSGGAYNEQYF.

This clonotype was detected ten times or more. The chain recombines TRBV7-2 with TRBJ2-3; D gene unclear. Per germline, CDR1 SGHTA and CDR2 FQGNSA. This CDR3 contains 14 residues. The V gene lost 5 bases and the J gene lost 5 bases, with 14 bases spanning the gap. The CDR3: CASSNPTSGDTQYF. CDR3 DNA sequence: TGTGCCAGCAGCAACCCGACAAGTGGAGATACGCAGTATTTT.

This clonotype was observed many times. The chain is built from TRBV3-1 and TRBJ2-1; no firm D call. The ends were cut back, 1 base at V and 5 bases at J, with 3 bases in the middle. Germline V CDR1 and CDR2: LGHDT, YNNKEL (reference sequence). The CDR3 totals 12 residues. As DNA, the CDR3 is TGTGCCAGCAGCCAAGGAAACAATGAGCAGTTCTTC. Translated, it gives CASSQGNNEQFF.

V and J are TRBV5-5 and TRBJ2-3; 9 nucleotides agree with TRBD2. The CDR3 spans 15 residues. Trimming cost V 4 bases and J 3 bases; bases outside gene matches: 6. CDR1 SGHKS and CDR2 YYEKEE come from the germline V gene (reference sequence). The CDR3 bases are TGTGCCAGCAGCGTAGGACTAGCGAGAACAGATACGCAGTATTTT. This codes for CASSVGLARTDTQYF.

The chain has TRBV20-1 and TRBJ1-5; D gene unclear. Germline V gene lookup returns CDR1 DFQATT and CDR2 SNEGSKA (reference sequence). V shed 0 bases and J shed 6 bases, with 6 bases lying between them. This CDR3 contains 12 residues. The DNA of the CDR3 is TGCAGTGCTAGAGATGCAGCTCAGCCCCAGCATTTT. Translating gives CSARDAAQPQHF.

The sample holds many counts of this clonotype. CDR3 nucleotide sequence: TGTGCCAGCAGCTCGCAGGGATTCAATGAGCAGTTCTTC. Its protein product is CASSSQGFNEQFF. The rearrangement uses TRBV7-2 and TRBJ2-1, with D possibly matching TRBD1 (5 bases). The CDR3 contains 13 residues. V gave up 4 bases and J gave up 6 bases, with 10 bases separating them. Germline V gives CDR1 SGHTA, CDR2 FQGNSA.

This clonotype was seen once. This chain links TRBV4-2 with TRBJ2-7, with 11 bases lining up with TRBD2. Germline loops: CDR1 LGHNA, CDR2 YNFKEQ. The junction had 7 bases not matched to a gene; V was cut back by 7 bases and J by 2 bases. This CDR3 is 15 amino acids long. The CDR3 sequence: CASKKGTSGAYEQYF. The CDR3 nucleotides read TGTGCCAGCAAAAAAGGGACTAGCGGAGCCTACGAGCAGTACTTC.

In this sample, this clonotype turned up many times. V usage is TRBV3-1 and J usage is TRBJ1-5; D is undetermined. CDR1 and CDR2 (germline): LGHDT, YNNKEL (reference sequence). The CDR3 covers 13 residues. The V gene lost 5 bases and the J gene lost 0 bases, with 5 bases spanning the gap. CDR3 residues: CASSYNSNQPQHF. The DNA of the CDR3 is TGTGCCAGCAGCTATAATAGCAATCAGCCCCAGCATTTT. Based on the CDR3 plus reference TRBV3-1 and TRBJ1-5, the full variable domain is DTAVSQTPKYLVTQMGNDKSIKCEQNLGHDTMYWYKQDSKKFLKIMFSYNNKELIINETVPNRFSPKSPDKAHLNLHINSLELGDSAVYFCASSYNSNQPQHFGDGTRLSIL.

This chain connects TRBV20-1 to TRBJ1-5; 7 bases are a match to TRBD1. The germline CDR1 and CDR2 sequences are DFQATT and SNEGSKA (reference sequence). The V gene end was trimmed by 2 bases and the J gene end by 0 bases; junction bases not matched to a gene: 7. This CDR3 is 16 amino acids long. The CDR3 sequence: CSARIDRANSNQPQHF. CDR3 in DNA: TGCAGTGCTAGAATCGACAGGGCTAATAGCAATCAGCCCCAGCATTTT.

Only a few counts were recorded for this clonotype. This CDR3 is CASSLAWGAYNEQFF. The CDR3 nucleotides are TGTGCCAGCAGCTTAGCTTGGGGTGCCTACAATGAGCAGTTCTTC. V usage is TRBV7-2 and J usage is TRBJ2-1; D gene uncertain. Germline values: CDR1 SGHTA, CDR2 FQGNSA. The CDR3 extends over 15 amino acids. The germline V and J ends were trimmed by 0 bases and 2 bases, with 8 bases remaining between them.

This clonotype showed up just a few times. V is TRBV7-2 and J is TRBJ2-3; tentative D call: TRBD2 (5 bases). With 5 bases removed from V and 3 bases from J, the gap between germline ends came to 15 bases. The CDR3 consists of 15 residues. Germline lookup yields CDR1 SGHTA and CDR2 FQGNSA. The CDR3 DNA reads TGTGCCAGCAGCCCTTCAATCGGGGTAACAGATACGCAGTATTTT. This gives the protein CASSPSIGVTDTQYF.

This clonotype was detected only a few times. In nucleotides, the CDR3 is TGTGCCAGCAGTAGGGGCCAAAGGGATACGCAGTATTTT. It codes for CASSRGQRDTQYF. The chain joins TRBV12-3 or TRBV12-4 to TRBJ2-3; a possible D gene is TRBD1 (5 bases). The CDR3 has 13 amino acids. With 5 bases removed from V and 6 bases from J, the gap between germline ends came to 12 bases.

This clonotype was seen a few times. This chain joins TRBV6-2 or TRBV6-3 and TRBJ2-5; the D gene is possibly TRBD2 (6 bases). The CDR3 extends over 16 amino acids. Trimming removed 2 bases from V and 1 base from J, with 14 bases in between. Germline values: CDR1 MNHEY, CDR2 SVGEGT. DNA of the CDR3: TGTGCCAGCAGTTACCTTAGCGGCGCCTTCCAAGAGACCCAGTACTTC. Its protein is CASSYLSGAFQETQYF.

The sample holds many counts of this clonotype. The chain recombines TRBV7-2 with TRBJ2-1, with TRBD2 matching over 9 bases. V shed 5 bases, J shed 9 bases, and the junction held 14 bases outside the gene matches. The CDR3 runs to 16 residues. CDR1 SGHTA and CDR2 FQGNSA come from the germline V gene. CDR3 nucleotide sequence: TGTGCCAGCAGCCTACACGGGACTAGCCAATTAAGTGAGCAGTTCTTC. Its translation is CASSLHGTSQLSEQFF.